This TCR beta chain was observed in a study of CD8+ T cells in alopecia areata. Treatment given: oral pan-JAK inhibitor, 5-10 mg twice daily. There are a few counts of this clone. Extracted RNA was reverse transcribed into cDNA, the sequencing template. Assay: immunoSEQ multiplex PCR; the TCRdb copy retains only in-frame clones and omits some. Of approximately 210,000 clones listed, more than 60% are singletons. Trimming took 3 bases from V and 5 from J; bases not matched to a gene: 6. Germline CDR1 is LNHDA and CDR2 is SQIVND (reference sequence). There are 15 residues in the CDR3. The origin of this receptor is a human donor with alopecia areata. This specimen was CD4+ T cells sorted from blood, taken between weeks 43 and 45, from a patient treated with tofacitinib. The chain has TRBV19 and TRBJ1-5, with 8 positions matching TRBD1. CDR3 in amino acids: CASSMGRGRDQPQHF. CDR3 DNA: TGTGCCAGTAGTATGGGCAGGGGGCGCGATCAGCCCCAGCATTTT.